The T cell receptor beta chain described here comes from a study of blood T cell repertoires in COVID-19. From germline, CDR1 is SGHVS and CDR2 FQNEAQ. V shed 5 bases, J shed 7 bases, and the junction held 13 bases outside the gene matches. The CDR3 contains 15 residues. The repertoire was sequenced with immunoSEQ multiplex PCR; TCRdb's copy has only in-frame clones and lacks some. The table lists about 220,000 clones, approximately 90% of them singletons. The sequencing sample was made of PBMCs or T cells enriched from blood (not recorded which). This sequence joins TRBV7-8 and TRBJ1-2, with 7 bases matching TRBD1. The receptor comes from a woman aged 25 to 39 with acute COVID-19. CDR3 coding DNA: TGTGCCAGCAGCGCCAGACAGGGTGGGACACGTGGCTACACCTTC. Translated, it gives CASSARQGGTRGYTF.